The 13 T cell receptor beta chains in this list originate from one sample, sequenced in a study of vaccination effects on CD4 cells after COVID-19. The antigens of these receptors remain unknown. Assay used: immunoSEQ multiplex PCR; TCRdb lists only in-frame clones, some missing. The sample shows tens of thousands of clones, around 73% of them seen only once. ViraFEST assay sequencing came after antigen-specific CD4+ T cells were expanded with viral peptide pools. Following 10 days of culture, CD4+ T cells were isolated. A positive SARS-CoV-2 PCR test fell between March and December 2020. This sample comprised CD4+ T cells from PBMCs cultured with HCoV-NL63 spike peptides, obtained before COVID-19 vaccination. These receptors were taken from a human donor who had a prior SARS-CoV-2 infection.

The chain's CDR3 is CASSESGMSYGYTF. CDR3 coding DNA: TGTGCCAGCAGTGAGTCAGGGATGAGCTATGGCTACACCTTC. The V call is TRBV6-4, the J call TRBJ1-2, with D perhaps TRBD1 (5 bases). The CDR3 spans 14 residues. V was clipped by 3 bases and J by 4 bases, with 12 bases between them. CDR1 and CDR2 from the germline V gene are MRHNA and SNTAGT.

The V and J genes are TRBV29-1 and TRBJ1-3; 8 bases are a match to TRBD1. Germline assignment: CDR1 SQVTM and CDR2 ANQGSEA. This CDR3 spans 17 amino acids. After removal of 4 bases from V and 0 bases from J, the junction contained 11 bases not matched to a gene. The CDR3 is CSVAFAGGLYSGNTIYF. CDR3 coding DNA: TGCAGCGTTGCTTTTGCAGGGGGCCTTTACTCTGGAAACACCATATATTTT.

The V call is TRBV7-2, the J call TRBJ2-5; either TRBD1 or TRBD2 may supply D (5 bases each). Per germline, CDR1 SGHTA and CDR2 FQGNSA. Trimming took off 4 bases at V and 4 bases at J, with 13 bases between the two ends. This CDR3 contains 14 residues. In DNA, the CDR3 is TGTGCCAGCAGCTCGTTTGAGGGGAGAGAGACCCAGTACTTC. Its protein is CASSSFEGRETQYF.

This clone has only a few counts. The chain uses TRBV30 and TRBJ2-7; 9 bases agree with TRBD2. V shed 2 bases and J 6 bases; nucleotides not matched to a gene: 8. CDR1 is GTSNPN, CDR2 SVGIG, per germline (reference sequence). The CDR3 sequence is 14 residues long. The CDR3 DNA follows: TGTGCCTGGAGTAAGGCGGGAGGGCTTCTCGAGCAGTACTTC. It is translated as CAWSKAGGLLEQYF.

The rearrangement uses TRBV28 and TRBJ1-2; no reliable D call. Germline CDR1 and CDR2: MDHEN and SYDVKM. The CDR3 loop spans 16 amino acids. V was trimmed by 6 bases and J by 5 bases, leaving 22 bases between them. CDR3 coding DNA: TGTGCCAGCAGCCCGCCTACAGCGGGCGTAGGGTATGGCTACACCTTC. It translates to CASSPPTAGVGYGYTF.

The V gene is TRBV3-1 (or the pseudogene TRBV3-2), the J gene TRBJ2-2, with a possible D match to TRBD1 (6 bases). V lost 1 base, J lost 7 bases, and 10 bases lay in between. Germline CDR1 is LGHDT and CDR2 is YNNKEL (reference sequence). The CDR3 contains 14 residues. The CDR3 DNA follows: TGTGCCAGCAGCCAAGGGGCAGGGGACGGGGAGCTGTTTTTT. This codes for CASSQGAGDGELFF.

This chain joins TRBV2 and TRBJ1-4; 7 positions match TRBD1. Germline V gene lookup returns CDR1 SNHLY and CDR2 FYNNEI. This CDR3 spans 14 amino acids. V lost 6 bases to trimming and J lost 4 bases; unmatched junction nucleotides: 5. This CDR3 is CASRRDRDNEKLFF. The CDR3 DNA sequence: TGTGCCAGCAGGCGGGACAGAGATAATGAAAAACTGTTTTTT.

The CDR3 coding sequence is TGCGCCAGCAGGCAGAACACTGAAGCTTTCTTT. As protein: CASRQNTEAFF. The chain links TRBV5-1 to TRBJ1-1; no definite D call. Germline CDR1 and CDR2: SGHRS and YFSETQ. The CDR3 covers 11 residues. V shed 5 bases and J shed 1 base, with 3 bases lying between them.

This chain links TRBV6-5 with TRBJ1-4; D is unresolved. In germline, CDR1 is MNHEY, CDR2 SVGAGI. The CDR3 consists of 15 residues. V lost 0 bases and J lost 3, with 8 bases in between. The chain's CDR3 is CASSYSTVPNEKLFF. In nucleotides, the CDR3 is TGTGCCAGCAGTTACTCCACCGTTCCTAATGAAAAACTGTTTTTT.

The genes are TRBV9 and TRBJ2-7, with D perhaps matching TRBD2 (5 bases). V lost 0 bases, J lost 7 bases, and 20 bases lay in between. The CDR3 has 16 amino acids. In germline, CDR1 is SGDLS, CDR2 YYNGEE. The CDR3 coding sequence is TGTGCCAGCAGCGTAGAGGGTCTAGCACCTGCAAGGGAGCAGTACTTC. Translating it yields CASSVEGLAPAREQYF.

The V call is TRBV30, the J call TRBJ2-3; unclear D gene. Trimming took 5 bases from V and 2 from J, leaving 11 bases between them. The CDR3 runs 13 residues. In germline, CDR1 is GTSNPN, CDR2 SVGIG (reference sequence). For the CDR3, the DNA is TGTGCCTGGGTGCAAAGAAACACAGATACGCAGTATTTT. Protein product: CAWVQRNTDTQYF.

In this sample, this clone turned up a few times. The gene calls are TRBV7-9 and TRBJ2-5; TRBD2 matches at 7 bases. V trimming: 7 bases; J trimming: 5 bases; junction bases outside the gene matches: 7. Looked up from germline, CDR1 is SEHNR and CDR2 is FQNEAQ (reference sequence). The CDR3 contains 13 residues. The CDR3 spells CASTPVGGETQYF. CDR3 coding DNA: TGTGCCAGCACCCCAGTGGGGGGGGAGACCCAGTACTTC.

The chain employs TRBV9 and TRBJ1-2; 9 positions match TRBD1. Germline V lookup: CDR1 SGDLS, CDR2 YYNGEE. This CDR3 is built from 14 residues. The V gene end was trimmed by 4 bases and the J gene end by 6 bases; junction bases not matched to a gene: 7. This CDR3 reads CASSRDRAGDGYTF. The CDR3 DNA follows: TGTGCCAGCAGCAGGGACAGGGCCGGAGATGGCTACACCTTC.